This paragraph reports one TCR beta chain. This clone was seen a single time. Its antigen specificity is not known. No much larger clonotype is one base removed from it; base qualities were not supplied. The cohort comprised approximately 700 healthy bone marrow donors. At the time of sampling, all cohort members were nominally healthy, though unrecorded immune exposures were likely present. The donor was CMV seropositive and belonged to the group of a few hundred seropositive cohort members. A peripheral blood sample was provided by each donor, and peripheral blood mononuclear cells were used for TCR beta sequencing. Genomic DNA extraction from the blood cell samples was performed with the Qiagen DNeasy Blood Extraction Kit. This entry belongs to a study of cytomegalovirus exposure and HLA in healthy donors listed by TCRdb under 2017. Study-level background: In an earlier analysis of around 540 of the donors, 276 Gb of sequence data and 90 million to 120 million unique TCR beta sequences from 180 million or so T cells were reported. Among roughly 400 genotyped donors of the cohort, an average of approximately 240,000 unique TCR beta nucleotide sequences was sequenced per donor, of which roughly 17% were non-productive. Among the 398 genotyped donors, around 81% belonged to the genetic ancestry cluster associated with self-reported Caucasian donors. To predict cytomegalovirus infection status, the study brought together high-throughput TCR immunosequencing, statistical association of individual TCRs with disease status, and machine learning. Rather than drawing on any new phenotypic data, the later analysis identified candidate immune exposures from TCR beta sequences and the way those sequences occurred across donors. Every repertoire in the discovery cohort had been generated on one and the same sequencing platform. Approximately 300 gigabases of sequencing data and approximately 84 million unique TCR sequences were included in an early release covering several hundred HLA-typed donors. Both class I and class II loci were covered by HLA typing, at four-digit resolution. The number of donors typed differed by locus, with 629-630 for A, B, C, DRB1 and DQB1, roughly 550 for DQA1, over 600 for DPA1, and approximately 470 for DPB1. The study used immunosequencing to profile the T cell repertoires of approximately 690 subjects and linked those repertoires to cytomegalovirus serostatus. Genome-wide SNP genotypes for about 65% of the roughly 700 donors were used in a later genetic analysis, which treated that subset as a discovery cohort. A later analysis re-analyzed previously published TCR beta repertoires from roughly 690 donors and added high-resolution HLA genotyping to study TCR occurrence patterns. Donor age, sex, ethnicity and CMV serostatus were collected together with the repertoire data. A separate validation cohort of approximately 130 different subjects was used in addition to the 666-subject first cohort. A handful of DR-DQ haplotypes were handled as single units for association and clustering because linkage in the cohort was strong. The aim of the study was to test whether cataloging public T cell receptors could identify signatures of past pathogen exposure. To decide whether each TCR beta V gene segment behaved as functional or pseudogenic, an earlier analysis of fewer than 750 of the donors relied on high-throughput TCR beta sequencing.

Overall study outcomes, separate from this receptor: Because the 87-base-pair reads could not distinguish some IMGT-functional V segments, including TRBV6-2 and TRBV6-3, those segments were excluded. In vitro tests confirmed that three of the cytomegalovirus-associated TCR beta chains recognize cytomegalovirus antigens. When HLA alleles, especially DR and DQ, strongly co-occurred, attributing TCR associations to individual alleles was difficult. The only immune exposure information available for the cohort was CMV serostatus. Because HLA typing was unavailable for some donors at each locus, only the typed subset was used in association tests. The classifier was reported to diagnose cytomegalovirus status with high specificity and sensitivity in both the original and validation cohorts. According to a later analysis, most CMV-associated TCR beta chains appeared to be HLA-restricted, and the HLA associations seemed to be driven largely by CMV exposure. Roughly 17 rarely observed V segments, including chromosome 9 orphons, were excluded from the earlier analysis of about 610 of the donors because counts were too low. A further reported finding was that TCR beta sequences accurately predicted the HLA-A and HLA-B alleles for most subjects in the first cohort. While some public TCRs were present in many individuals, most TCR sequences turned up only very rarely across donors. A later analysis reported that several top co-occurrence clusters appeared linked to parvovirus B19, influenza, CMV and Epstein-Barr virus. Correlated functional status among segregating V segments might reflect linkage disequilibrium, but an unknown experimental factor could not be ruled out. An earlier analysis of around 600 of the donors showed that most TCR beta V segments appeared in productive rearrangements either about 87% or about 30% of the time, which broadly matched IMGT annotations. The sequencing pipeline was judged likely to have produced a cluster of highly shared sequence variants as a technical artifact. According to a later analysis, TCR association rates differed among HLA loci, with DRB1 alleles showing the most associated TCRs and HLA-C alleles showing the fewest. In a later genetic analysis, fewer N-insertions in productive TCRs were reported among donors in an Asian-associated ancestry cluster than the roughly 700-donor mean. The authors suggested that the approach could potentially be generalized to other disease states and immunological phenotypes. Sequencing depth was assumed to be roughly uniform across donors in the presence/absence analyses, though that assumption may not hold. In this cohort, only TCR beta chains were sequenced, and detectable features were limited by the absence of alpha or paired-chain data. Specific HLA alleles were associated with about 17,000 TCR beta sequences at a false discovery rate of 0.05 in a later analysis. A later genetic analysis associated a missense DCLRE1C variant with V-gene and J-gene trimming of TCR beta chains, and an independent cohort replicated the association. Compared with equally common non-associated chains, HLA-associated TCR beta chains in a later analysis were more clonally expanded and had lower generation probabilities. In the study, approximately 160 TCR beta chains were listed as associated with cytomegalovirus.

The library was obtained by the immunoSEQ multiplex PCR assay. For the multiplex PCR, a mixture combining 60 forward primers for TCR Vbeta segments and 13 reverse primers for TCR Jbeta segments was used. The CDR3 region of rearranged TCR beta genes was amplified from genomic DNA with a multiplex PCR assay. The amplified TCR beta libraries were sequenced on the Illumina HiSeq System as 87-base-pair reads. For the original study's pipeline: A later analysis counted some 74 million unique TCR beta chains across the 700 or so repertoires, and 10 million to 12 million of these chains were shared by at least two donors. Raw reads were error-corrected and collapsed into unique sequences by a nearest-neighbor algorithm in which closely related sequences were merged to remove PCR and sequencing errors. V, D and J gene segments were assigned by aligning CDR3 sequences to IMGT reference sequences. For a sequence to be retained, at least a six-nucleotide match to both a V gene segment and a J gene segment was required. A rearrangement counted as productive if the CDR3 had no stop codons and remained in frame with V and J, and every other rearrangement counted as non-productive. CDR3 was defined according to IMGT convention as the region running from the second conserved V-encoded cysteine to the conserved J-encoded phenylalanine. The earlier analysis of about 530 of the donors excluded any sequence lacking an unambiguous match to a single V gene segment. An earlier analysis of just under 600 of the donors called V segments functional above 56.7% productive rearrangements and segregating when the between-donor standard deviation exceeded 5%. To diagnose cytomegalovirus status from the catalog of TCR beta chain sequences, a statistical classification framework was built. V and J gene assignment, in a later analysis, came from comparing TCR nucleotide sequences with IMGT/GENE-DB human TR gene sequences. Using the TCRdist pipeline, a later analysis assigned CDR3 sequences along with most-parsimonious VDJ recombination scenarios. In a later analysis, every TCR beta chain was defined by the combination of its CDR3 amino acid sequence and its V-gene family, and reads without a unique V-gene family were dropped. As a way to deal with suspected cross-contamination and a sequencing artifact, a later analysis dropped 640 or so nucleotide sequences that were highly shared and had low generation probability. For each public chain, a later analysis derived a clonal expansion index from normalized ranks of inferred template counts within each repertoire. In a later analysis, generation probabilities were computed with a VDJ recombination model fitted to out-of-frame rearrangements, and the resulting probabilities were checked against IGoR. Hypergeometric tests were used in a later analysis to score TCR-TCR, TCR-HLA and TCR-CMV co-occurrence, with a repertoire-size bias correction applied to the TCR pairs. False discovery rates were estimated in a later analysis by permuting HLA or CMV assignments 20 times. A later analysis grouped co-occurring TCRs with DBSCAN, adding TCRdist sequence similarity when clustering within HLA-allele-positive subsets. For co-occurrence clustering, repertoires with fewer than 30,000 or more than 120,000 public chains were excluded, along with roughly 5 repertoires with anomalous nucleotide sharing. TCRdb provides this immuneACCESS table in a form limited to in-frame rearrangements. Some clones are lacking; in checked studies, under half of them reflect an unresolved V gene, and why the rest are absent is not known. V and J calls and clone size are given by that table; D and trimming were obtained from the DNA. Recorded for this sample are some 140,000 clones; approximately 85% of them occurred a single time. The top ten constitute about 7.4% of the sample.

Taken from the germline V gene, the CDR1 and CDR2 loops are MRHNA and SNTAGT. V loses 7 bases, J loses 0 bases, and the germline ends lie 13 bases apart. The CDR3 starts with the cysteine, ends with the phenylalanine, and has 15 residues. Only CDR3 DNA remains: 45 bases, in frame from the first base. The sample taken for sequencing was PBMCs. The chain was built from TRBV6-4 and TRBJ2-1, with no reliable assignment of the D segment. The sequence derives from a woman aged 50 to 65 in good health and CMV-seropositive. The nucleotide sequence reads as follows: TGTGCCAGCACTAAGACTCCTCGCTCCTACAATGAGCAGTTCTTC. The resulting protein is CASTKTPRSYNEQFF.